This is a list of T cell receptor beta chains from one sample in a study of cytomegalovirus exposure and HLA in healthy donors. Only in-frame clones appear in the TCRdb table, and some are missing; sequencing was by immunoSEQ multiplex PCR. Listed are some 72,000 clones; 4% to 5.5% falls within the top ten. Sequencing was done on a sample of PBMCs. These receptors originate from a man aged 40-49 years in good health and CMV-seronegative. The CDR3 runs from the conserved cysteine through the conserved F or W. The D gene is left open where the match is weak. Size is omitted from some rows. Given values are once, few, many or a class for expanded clones.

cdr3_nt: TGTGCCAGTAGACTTGTCGGGACAGATACGCAGTATTTT
cdr3_aa: CASRLVGTDTQYF
d_call: .
v_call: TRBV19
clone_size: .
j_call: TRBJ2-3

cdr3_nt: TGTGCCAGCAGTTTTCTGGGCGGGGCTGGGGAGCAGTACTTC
cdr3_aa: CASSFLGGAGEQYF
d_call: .
v_call: TRBV27
clone_size: .
j_call: TRBJ2-7

cdr3_nt: TGTGCCAGCAGTCCCACTAGCGGGGGGGCTGAAGAGACCCAGTACTTC
cdr3_aa: CASSPTSGGAEETQYF
d_call: TRBD2
v_call: TRBV6-4
clone_size: .
j_call: TRBJ2-5

cdr3_nt: TGTGCCTGGAGTCGCACGGGCGGGAGCTTAGGGTACGGGCAGTACTTC
cdr3_aa: CAWSRTGGSLGYGQYF
d_call: TRBD2
v_call: TRBV30
clone_size: .
j_call: TRBJ2-7

cdr3_nt: TGTGCCAGCAGCTTAAGACTAGCGGGGGGTGATAATGAGCAGTTCTTC
cdr3_aa: CASSLRLAGGDNEQFF
d_call: TRBD2
v_call: TRBV9
clone_size: .
j_call: TRBJ2-1

cdr3_nt: TGTGCCAGCAGCTCCGGGACAGGGAACTATGGCTACACCTTC
cdr3_aa: CASSSGTGNYGYTF
d_call: TRBD1
v_call: TRBV7-9
clone_size: .
j_call: TRBJ1-2

cdr3_nt: TGTGCCAGCAGCCAAGATCTTGGCGGCTTCTACGAGCAGTACTTC
cdr3_aa: CASSQDLGGFYEQYF
d_call: .
v_call: TRBV4-2
clone_size: .
j_call: TRBJ2-7

cdr3_nt: TGTGCCAGCAGCTCCCGAGGACAAACACAAGAAGCTTTCTTT
cdr3_aa: CASSSRGQTQEAFF
d_call: .
v_call: TRBV11-2
clone_size: .
j_call: TRBJ1-1

cdr3_nt: TGTGCCAGCAGCTTTTTAGGGAGGGTAAACGAGCAGTACTTC
cdr3_aa: CASSFLGRVNEQYF
d_call: TRBD2
v_call: TRBV7-2
clone_size: .
j_call: TRBJ2-7

cdr3_nt: TGTGCCAGTAGTAGTAACAGGGGCGTCCATGAGCAGTTCTTC
cdr3_aa: CASSSNRGVHEQFF
d_call: TRBD1
v_call: TRBV19
clone_size: .
j_call: TRBJ2-1

cdr3_nt: TGTGCCAGCTCACCACTCCCCAAGGGGTCTGGGGCCAACGTCCTGACTTTC
cdr3_aa: CASSPLPKGSGANVLTF
d_call: .
v_call: TRBV18
clone_size: .
j_call: TRBJ2-6

cdr3_nt: TGTGCCAGCAGTTTTTCAGGGCAGCCCCAGCATTTT
cdr3_aa: CASSFSGQPQHF
d_call: .
v_call: TRBV27
clone_size: .
j_call: TRBJ1-5

cdr3_nt: TGTGCCAGCAGCTTGTGGACAGGGAGTAACGAGCAGTACTTC
cdr3_aa: CASSLWTGSNEQYF
d_call: TRBD1
v_call: TRBV5-4
clone_size: .
j_call: TRBJ2-7

cdr3_nt: TGTGCCAGCAGCTTTTACTCCGGGACAGGGGGATCTGGGGCCAACGTCCTGACTTTC
cdr3_aa: CASSFYSGTGGSGANVLTF
d_call: TRBD1
v_call: TRBV19
clone_size: medium-sized
j_call: TRBJ2-6

cdr3_nt: TGTGCCTGGAGTCGGGACAGGGCTAAATCTAACTATGGCTACACCTTC
cdr3_aa: CAWSRDRAKSNYGYTF
d_call: TRBD1
v_call: TRBV30
clone_size: .
j_call: TRBJ1-2

cdr3_nt: TGTGCCAGCAGCAAACCAAGGGACAGCGCGACCTACGAGCAGTACTTC
cdr3_aa: CASSKPRDSATYEQYF
d_call: .
v_call: TRBV21-1
clone_size: .
j_call: TRBJ2-7

cdr3_nt: TGTGCCAGCAGCTGGGAGGGTAGCAATCAGCCCCAGCATTTT
cdr3_aa: CASSWEGSNQPQHF
d_call: .
v_call: TRBV7-2
clone_size: .
j_call: TRBJ1-5